These 24 T cell receptor beta chains were all obtained from the same sample, sequenced in a study of cytomegalovirus exposure and HLA in healthy donors (dated by TCRdb to 2016 to 2017). Library creation used the immunoSEQ multiplex PCR assay. For the multiplex PCR, a mixture combining 60 forward primers for TCR Vbeta segments and 13 reverse primers for TCR Jbeta segments was used. TCRdb took over this immuneACCESS table, retaining in-frame rearrangements with V and J assigned. Such tables are incomplete; in checked studies, under half of the missing clones stem from an unresolved V gene, and the remainder is unexplained. For this sample there are approximately 150,000 clones; around three quarters appear just once. Roughly 3.6% of the sample is in the top ten clones. Sequencing used PBMCs. The receptor source for this set is a man aged 30 to 39 in good health and CMV-seropositive.

This clone was found once. The V and J genes are TRBV9 and TRBJ2-3; 10 bases align to TRBD2. V lost 0 bases to trimming and J lost 3 bases; unmatched junction nucleotides: 4. This CDR3 region has 16 residues. Germline V gene data show CDR1 as SGDLS and CDR2 as YYNGEE. CDR3 sequence: CASSVAIAGGTDTQYF. The CDR3 nucleotides are TGTGCCAGCAGCGTAGCTATAGCGGGGGGTACAGATACGCAGTATTTT.

The genes are TRBV13 and TRBJ1-6; tentatively, D is TRBD1 (5 bases). Germline V lookup: CDR1 PRHDT, CDR2 FYEKMQ (reference sequence). The CDR3 is made up of 14 amino acids. Trimming pared 2 bases from V and 7 bases from J, leaving 9 bases between. CDR3 amino acids: CASSLRRENSPLHF. In nucleotides, the CDR3 is TGTGCCAGCAGCTTACGCAGGGAAAATTCACCCCTCCACTTT. Supplemented by reference TRBV13 and TRBJ1-6, the full variable domain reads AAGVIQSPRHLIKEKRETATLKCYPIPRHDTVYWYQQGPGQDPQFLISFYEKMQSDKGSIPDRFSAQQFSDYHSELNMSSLELGDSALYFCASSLRRENSPLHFGNGTRLTVT.

The rearrangement uses TRBV9 and TRBJ2-3; 12 nucleotides match TRBD2. Looked up from germline, CDR1 is SGDLS and CDR2 is YYNGEE. CDR3 length: 17 amino acids. Trimming removed 1 base from V and 0 bases from J; junction bases left unmatched: 3. CDR3 coding DNA: TGTGCCAGCAGCGTAACTAGCGGGGGGTTTAGCACAGATACGCAGTATTTT. It codes for CASSVTSGGFSTDTQYF.

The chain recombines TRBV6-4 with TRBJ2-1, with D possibly being TRBD1 (6 bases). Trimming left V 9 bases short and J 4 bases short, with 19 bases between. This CDR3 is built from 15 residues. Germline V gene sequence: CDR1 MRHNA, CDR2 SNTAGT. CDR3 bases: TGTGCCAGTCGACTCCGAGGGGGTGCATACAATGAGCAGTTCTTC. Its protein product is CASRLRGGAYNEQFF.

The table lists this clone with a few counts. The CDR3 nucleotides are TGTGCCAGCAGCTCCAGCACCGGGGAGCTGTTTTTT. Translating gives CASSSSTGELFF. The V and J genes are TRBV5-5 and TRBJ2-2, with D unclear. Trimming cost V 3 bases and J 4 bases, with 4 bases left between them. The germline V gene encodes CDR1 SGHKS and CDR2 YYEKEE (reference sequence). There are 12 residues in the CDR3.

V and J are TRBV7-2 and TRBJ1-5; the D is unclear. The CDR3 has 16 amino acids. Deletions cut 8 bases from V and 1 base from J, with 18 bases between. Germline V gives CDR1 SGHTA, CDR2 FQGNSA. DNA of the CDR3: TGTGCCAGCGCCCGAACCGGGGAAATAAGCAATCAGCCCCAGCATTTT. Protein: CASARTGEISNQPQHF.

This chain connects TRBV7-2 to TRBJ1-1, with a weak D call TRBD1 (5 bases). V lost 1 base to trimming and J lost 4 bases, with 7 bases between them. This CDR3 contains 13 residues. Germline loops: CDR1 SGHTA, CDR2 FQGNSA. The CDR3 sequence is CASSLGTITEAFF. The CDR3 DNA reads TGTGCCAGCAGCTTAGGGACAATCACTGAAGCTTTCTTT.

This clone has a handful of counts. The chain has TRBV2 and TRBJ2-5; D is ambiguous. This CDR3 comprises 11 residues. Trimming removed 3 bases from V and 5 bases from J, with 4 bases in between. Germline CDR1 is SNHLY and CDR2 is FYNNEI. The CDR3 reads CASSDLETQYF. Here the CDR3 DNA reads TGTGCCAGCAGTGATCTGGAGACCCAGTACTTC. The variable domain in full, with the rest retrieved from reference TRBV2 and TRBJ2-5, is EPEVTQTPSHQVTQMGQEVILRCVPISNHLYFYWYRQILGQKVEFLVSFYNNEISEKSEIFDDQFSVERPDGSNFTLKIRSTKLEDSAMYFCASSDLETQYFGPGTRLLVL.

The chain is built from TRBV6-5 and TRBJ2-1, with TRBD1 matching over 12 bases. This CDR3 contains 13 residues. Germline assignment: CDR1 MNHEY and CDR2 SVGAGI. DNA of the CDR3: TGTGCGGGGGGGACAGGGGGCATAGATGAGCAGTTCTTC. It translates to CAGGTGGIDEQFF.

The chain is built from TRBV28 and TRBJ1-2, with a tentative D call TRBD1 (5 bases). Germline CDR1 and CDR2: MDHEN and SYDVKM. The CDR3 has 14 residues. Trimming left V 2 bases short and J 5 bases short, with 12 bases between. The CDR3 region has the DNA TGTGCCAGCAGTTTACCGTCCAGGGATTATGGCTACACCTTC. Translation: CASSLPSRDYGYTF.

The gene calls are TRBV19 and TRBJ2-3; a possible D gene is TRBD2 (6 bases). Per germline, CDR1 LNHDA and CDR2 SQIVND (reference sequence). The CDR3 consists of 14 residues. Trimming pared 3 bases from V and 1 base from J, leaving 8 bases between. The CDR3 is CASSIGGGTDTQYF. CDR3 DNA sequence: TGTGCCAGTAGTATCGGCGGGGGCACAGATACGCAGTATTTT.

CDR3 region: CASSLRQGGEQYF. The CDR3 DNA follows: TGTGCCAGCAGTTTAAGACAGGGAGGCGAGCAGTACTTC. The rearrangement links TRBV27 to TRBJ2-7, with a weak D call TRBD1 (7 bases). CDR1 is MNHEY and CDR2 is SMNVEV in the germline V gene (reference sequence). V was clipped by 2 bases and J by 6 bases, with 11 bases between them. This CDR3 region has 13 residues.

The chain recombines TRBV18 with TRBJ2-7; D possibly corresponds to TRBD1 (7 bases). Germline values: CDR1 KGHSH, CDR2 LQKENI. Trimming removed 5 bases from V and 0 bases from J, with 11 bases in between. The CDR3 runs 14 residues. The CDR3 sequence is CASSSQGGSYEQYF. CDR3 sequence (DNA): TGTGCCAGCTCATCTCAGGGGGGCTCCTACGAGCAGTACTTC.

This clone was recorded only once. The chain is built from TRBV7-6 and TRBJ1-1; D possibly corresponds to TRBD1 (6 bases). The CDR3 spans 16 residues. Per the germline V gene, CDR1 is SGHVS and CDR2 is FNYEAQ. The V end lost 0 bases, the J end lost 4 bases, and 15 bases lay between the germline ends. The CDR3 nucleotides are TGTGCCAGCAGCTTAGCGGCTTTGGGGGCGTCCACTGAAGCTTTCTTT. As protein: CASSLAALGASTEAFF.

This clone was seen a handful of times. This chain connects TRBV5-6 to TRBJ2-2; maybe TRBD2 (7 bases). V was trimmed by 0 bases and J by 5 bases, leaving 11 bases between them. CDR1 and CDR2 from the germline V gene are SGHDT and YYEEEE. The CDR3 is made up of 15 amino acids. The CDR3 sequence: CASSLVQGGTGELFF. DNA for the CDR3: TGTGCCAGCAGCTTGGTACAGGGAGGGACCGGGGAGCTGTTTTTT.

The chain recombines TRBV6-1 with TRBJ1-6; 7 nucleotides line up with TRBD1. Per the germline V gene, CDR1 is MNHNS and CDR2 is SASEGT. The CDR3 totals 15 residues. With 6 bases clipped from V and 5 bases from J, the junction kept 7 bases outside the gene matches. CDR3 coding DNA: TGTGCCAGCAGCCCTCGGGACAGTGATAATTCACCCCTCCACTTT. Protein product: CASSPRDSDNSPLHF.

Remarks on this clone: Other DNA sequences in this sample translate to the same CDR3. This chain links TRBV19 with TRBJ1-5; 7 nucleotides match TRBD1. CDR1 and CDR2 from the germline V gene are LNHDA and SQIVND (reference sequence). With V trimmed by 6 bases and J by 2 bases, 1 base remained unmatched. The CDR3 has 13 residues. The CDR3 sequence is CASSGTGNQPQHF. CDR3 nucleotides: TGTGCCAGTAGCGGGACAGGCAATCAGCCCCAGCATTTT.

The chain recombines TRBV7-9 with TRBJ1-3; D not resolved. The germline V gene encodes CDR1 SEHNR and CDR2 FQNEAQ (reference sequence). Trimming took off 5 bases at V and 0 bases at J, with 5 bases between the two ends. The CDR3 runs to 13 residues. The CDR3 protein is CASSLSSGNTIYF. In nucleotides, the CDR3 is TGTGCCAGCAGCCTCAGCTCTGGAAACACCATATATTTT.

This clone was counted only a few times. The chain joins TRBV28 to TRBJ1-5; TRBD1 matches 7 bases. The CDR3 covers 15 residues. After removal of 8 bases from V and 4 bases from J, the junction contained 11 bases not matched to a gene. CDR1 MDHEN and CDR2 SYDVKM come from the germline V gene. CDR3 region: CASGTYGTVNQPQHF. CDR3 coding DNA: TGTGCCAGCGGAACCTACGGGACAGTAAATCAGCCCCAGCATTTT.

The rearrangement uses TRBV27 and TRBJ2-1; 11 positions agree with TRBD2. There are 16 residues in the CDR3. The V and J ends lost 5 bases and 3 bases, in that order; junction bases with no gene match: 6. From germline, CDR1 is MNHEY and CDR2 SMNVEV (reference sequence). CDR3 residues: CASSGTSGGNYNEQFF. DNA for the CDR3: TGTGCCAGCAGTGGAACTAGCGGGGGAAACTACAATGAGCAGTTCTTC.

There are a few counts of this clone. The chain has TRBV7-7 and TRBJ2-2, with 7 positions matching TRBD1. The V and J ends lost 5 bases and 3 bases, in that order; junction bases with no gene match: 6. Germline V gene sequence: CDR1 SSHAT, CDR2 FNYEAQ (reference sequence). The CDR3 covers 15 residues. The CDR3 sequence is CASSADRADTGELFF. DNA for the CDR3: TGTGCCAGCAGCGCAGACAGGGCGGACACCGGGGAGCTGTTTTTT.

V and J are TRBV7-9 and TRBJ2-3; weak D call: TRBD2 (5 bases). Trimming stripped 7 bases from V and 4 bases from J, with 18 bases between. Germline V gene data show CDR1 as SEHNR and CDR2 as FQNEAQ (reference sequence). This CDR3 has 15 residues. The CDR3 loop reads CASTPRRFGADTQYF. CDR3 DNA sequence: TGTGCCAGCACCCCCCGGAGGTTTGGGGCAGATACGCAGTATTTT.

This chain joins TRBV4-3 and TRBJ2-5; maybe TRBD2 (6 bases). The V and J ends lost 0 bases and 5 bases respectively, with 10 bases between them. This CDR3 comprises 14 residues. The V gene's germline CDR1 is LGHNA and CDR2 YSLEER. This CDR3 is CASSQDHAGETQYF. CDR3 in DNA: TGCGCCAGCAGCCAAGATCATGCGGGGGAGACCCAGTACTTC.

The gene calls are TRBV27 and TRBJ2-3, with D possibly TRBD2 on 6 matching bases. There are 17 residues in the CDR3. V was cut by 5 bases and J by 4 bases, with 22 bases left in between. Per germline, CDR1 MNHEY and CDR2 SMNVEV (reference sequence). CDR3 protein: CASSPTGVGLPPDTQYF. The CDR3 DNA is TGTGCCAGCAGTCCCACGGGGGTAGGGCTCCCCCCAGATACGCAGTATTTT.